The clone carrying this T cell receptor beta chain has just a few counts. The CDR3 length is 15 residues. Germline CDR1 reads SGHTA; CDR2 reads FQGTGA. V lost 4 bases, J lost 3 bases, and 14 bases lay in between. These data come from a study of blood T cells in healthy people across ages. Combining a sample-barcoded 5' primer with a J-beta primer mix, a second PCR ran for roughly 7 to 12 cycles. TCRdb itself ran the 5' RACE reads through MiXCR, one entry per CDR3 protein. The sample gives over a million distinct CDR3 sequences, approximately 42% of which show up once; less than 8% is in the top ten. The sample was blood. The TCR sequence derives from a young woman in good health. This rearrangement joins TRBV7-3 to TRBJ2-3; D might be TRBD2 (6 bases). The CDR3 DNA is TGTGCCAGCAGCTCCACCGGGACTCTAACAGATACGCAGTATTTT. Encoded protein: CASSSTGTLTDTQYF.